The 2 T cell receptor beta chains listed next were all sequenced from one sample in a study of metastatic and nonmetastatic thyroid tumors (dated by TCRdb to about 2020). Library preparation used PCR. The sequencing machine was an Illumina HiSeq 4000. Using fastp at Q25 and MiXCR, TCRdb reprocessed the public reads and kept productive beta chains. The sample table shows some 8,400 clones, and approximately 44% are seen once. The ten largest make up 33% of the sample. Before undergoing thyroid surgery, none of the patients had been given any kind of treatment. Sequencing was performed on tumor tissue. These TCRs come from a male donor with papillary thyroid cancer or a benign thyroid nodule (not recorded which). Some clones in this sample may be carry-over from other donors' samples.

This clone was observed a few times. The rearrangement links TRBV2 to TRBJ2-7; no reliable D call. CDR1 and CDR2 from the germline V gene are SNHLY and FYNNEI. V shed 4 bases and J shed 6 bases, with 10 bases lying between them. The CDR3 extends over 12 amino acids. CDR3: CASSVLNREQYF. The CDR3 nucleotides read TGTGCCAGCAGTGTTCTCAACCGCGAGCAGTACTTC.

This chain links TRBV28 with TRBJ2-7; D gene uncertain. This CDR3 is 13 amino acids long. Germline-derived CDR1 and CDR2 are MDHEN and SYDVKM. V was clipped by 1 base and J by 3 bases, with 7 bases between them. CDR3 region: CASSLFYFYEQYF. Written as DNA, the CDR3 is TGTGCCAGCAGTTTATTTTACTTCTACGAGCAGTACTTC.